The clone carrying this T cell receptor (beta chain) has a count of ten or more. Building the TCR beta libraries relied on iRepertoire HTBI primers, and CDR3 regions underwent Arm-PCR. TCRdb used MiXCR to reprocess the multiplex PCR reads, holding one entry per CDR3 protein. Among about 540,000 distinct CDR3 sequences, approximately 12% were seen once, and the ten largest hold about 9.1%. Regarding time point: newly diagnosed GD, antithyroid drugs for less than 3 months. After RNA was extracted from PBMCs, the TCR library was made from it. The data were taken from a study of regulatory T cells in long-lasting Graves disease. The data were also submitted as part of a second study, on T cells in Graves' hyperthyroidism and ophthalmopathy. That work states: Most thyroid clonotypes that were expanded above 0.001 also turned up in blood. Researchers report that a 13 V-J model separated ophthalmopathy from stable hyperthyroidism.

The sequence came from a man aged 25-40 years with Graves disease. The source material was peripheral blood mononuclear cells (PBMCs), sampled at new diagnosis, from a patient treated with antithyroid drugs.

The CDR3 nucleotides are TGTGCCAGCATTTTTGGACTAGCGGAGAGGGGCGGGGAGCTGTTTTTT. Translated, it gives CASIFGLAERGGELFF. V is TRBV2 and J is TRBJ2-2; TRBD2 matches at 10 bases. CDR3 length: 16 residues. With V trimmed by 7 bases and J by 7 bases, 12 bases remained unmatched. CDR1 and CDR2 from the germline V gene are SNHLY and FYNNEI.